The 32 T cell receptor beta chains presented below share a single source sample, sequenced in a study of shared clonotypes between healthy human individuals. The data were produced by immunoSEQ multiplex PCR, yet TCRdb's version contains in-frame clones alone and is incomplete. The sample holds nearly 2 million clones, over 85% seen once. Positively selected for CCR7, the CD45RO-negative cells used as naive CD8 cells excluded terminally differentiated effector memory CD45RA+ cells. Sequenced sample: naive CD8+ T cells sorted from blood. These TCRs come from a man between 18 and 29 years old in good health.

CDR3 DNA sequence: TGTGCCAGCAGTCCGAACAGGGGCTACGAGCAGTACTTC. It translates to CASSPNRGYEQYF. The chain recombines TRBV6-5 with TRBJ2-7; 7 bases map to TRBD1. Germline lookup yields CDR1 MNHEY and CDR2 SVGAGI. Unmatched junction bases numbered 4, after V lost 5 bases and J lost 3 bases. The CDR3 is made up of 13 amino acids.

The chain combines TRBV27 with TRBJ2-7; D not resolved. Germline CDR1 and CDR2: MNHEY and SMNVEV (reference sequence). The germline V and J ends were trimmed by 3 bases and 3 bases, with 9 bases remaining between them. This CDR3 spans 13 amino acids. The CDR3 is CASSLGSHYEQYF. In DNA, the CDR3 is TGTGCCAGCAGTTTGGGGTCTCACTACGAGCAGTACTTC.

The chain joins TRBV27 to TRBJ2-7, with D unresolved. V was pared by 2 bases and J by 0 bases, with 14 bases between. Germline lookup yields CDR1 MNHEY and CDR2 SMNVEV (reference sequence). This CDR3 has 16 residues. The CDR3 DNA reads TGTGCCAGCAGTTTAATTGGGCCGAGGAGCTCCTACGAGCAGTACTTC. This sequence encodes CASSLIGPRSSYEQYF.

In this sample, this clone turned up once. The genes are TRBV5-1 and TRBJ2-1; D may be TRBD2 (5 bases). Germline V lookup: CDR1 SGHRS, CDR2 YFSETQ. With 4 bases removed from V and 6 bases from J, the gap between germline ends came to 11 bases. The CDR3 is made up of 13 amino acids. CDR3 DNA sequence: TGCGCCAGCAGCCTAGTAGCGCCCAATGAGCAGTTCTTC. Its protein product is CASSLVAPNEQFF.

This chain uses TRBV29-1 with TRBJ2-3; 10 bases line up with TRBD2. J gave up 6 bases and V 0 bases, and 9 bases lay outside the gene matches. CDR1 is SQVTM and CDR2 is ANQGSEA in the germline V gene. There are 16 residues in the CDR3. Here the CDR3 DNA reads TGCAGCGTTGAAGAGTTCAGCGGGAGGGCCGTGGATACGCAGTATTTT. Protein sequence: CSVEEFSGRAVDTQYF.

This chain connects TRBV6-1 to TRBJ1-1; 11 bases are a match to TRBD1. Germline lookup yields CDR1 MNHNS and CDR2 SASEGT. This CDR3 has 13 residues. J lost 5 bases, V lost 8 bases, and 4 bases had no gene match. The CDR3 DNA reads TGTGCCAGCGCCAGGGACAGGGGGACTGAAGCTTTCTTT. It encodes CASARDRGTEAFF.

This clone was picked up one time. The rearrangement links TRBV6-1 to TRBJ2-3; D is undetermined. With 3 bases removed from V and 1 base from J, the gap between germline ends came to 14 bases. CDR3 length: 16 amino acids. Germline loops: CDR1 MNHNS, CDR2 SASEGT. CDR3 sequence reads: CASSESVVKGTDTQYF. CDR3 DNA sequence: TGTGCCAGCAGTGAGTCGGTAGTAAAGGGCACAGATACGCAGTATTTT.

The J gene is TRBJ1-2, the V gene TRBV7-9; D may be TRBD1 (6 bases). Germline assignment: CDR1 SEHNR and CDR2 FQNEAQ (reference sequence). Trimming removed 1 base at V and 1 base at J, with 10 bases between. The CDR3 covers 15 residues. The CDR3 DNA reads TGTGCCAGCAGCTTAGGCCCGGACAGTAACTATGGCTACACCTTC. This codes for CASSLGPDSNYGYTF.

The chain links TRBV19 to TRBJ2-1, with D perhaps matching TRBD1 (5 bases). Between the trimmed V and J ends, which lost 7 bases and 5 bases, there was a span of 18 bases. The CDR3 length is 15 residues. The V gene's germline CDR1 is LNHDA and CDR2 SQIVND (reference sequence). The CDR3 nucleotides are TGTGCCAGTAACAGGTTGGGGCTCAGGGACAATGAGCAGTTCTTC. This translates into CASNRLGLRDNEQFF. The variable domain in full, completed from reference TRBV19 and TRBJ2-1, reads DGGITQSPKYLFRKEGQNVTLSCEQNLNHDAMYWYRQDPGQGLRLIYYSQIVNDFQKGDIAEGYSVSREKKESFPLTVTSAQKNPTAFYLCASNRLGLRDNEQFFGPGTRLTVL.

In the case of this clone: The same CDR3 also results from other DNA sequences found in this sample. V and J are TRBV7-2 and TRBJ2-7, with D perhaps matching TRBD2 (6 bases). This CDR3 comprises 14 residues. Trimming left V 0 bases short and J 2 bases short, with 8 bases between. Germline CDR1 reads SGHTA; CDR2 reads FQGNSA. The CDR3 DNA sequence: TGTGCCAGCAGCTTAGCGGGAGGAACCTACGAGCAGTACTTC. Its protein is CASSLAGGTYEQYF.

Remarks on this clone: The same CDR3 is also encoded by other DNA sequences in this sample. This chain links TRBV5-4 with TRBJ1-1, with D unclear. The CDR3 spans 12 residues. V lost 0 bases and J 4 bases, leaving 4 bases between the germline ends. The germline CDR1 and CDR2 sequences are SGHNT and YYREEE (reference sequence). DNA of the CDR3: TGTGCCAGCAGCTTGGACGGCACTGAAGCTTTCTTT. This gives the protein CASSLDGTEAFF.

This chain uses TRBV5-6 with TRBJ2-2; 7 bases are a match to TRBD2. Germline V gives CDR1 SGHDT, CDR2 YYEEEE. CDR3 length equals 19 residues. Trimming at V came to 0 bases and at J to 5 bases, leaving 16 bases not matched to a gene. CDR3 coding DNA: TGTGCCAGCAGCTTGGCCCAGTCGGGTCTAGCGGACTTTACCGGGGAGCTGTTTTTT. Its protein product is CASSLAQSGLADFTGELFF.

This clone was picked up one time. V usage is TRBV9 and J usage is TRBJ2-7; D might be TRBD1 (5 bases). Trimming removed 1 base at V and 3 bases at J, with 14 bases between. The CDR3 sequence is 15 residues long. Germline loops: CDR1 SGDLS, CDR2 YYNGEE. The CDR3 region is CASSVTVRDGYEQYF. CDR3 DNA: TGTGCCAGCAGCGTAACGGTCAGGGATGGCTACGAGCAGTACTTC.

Only one count was recorded for this clone. The chain employs TRBV4-1 and TRBJ2-7, with a possible D match to TRBD1 (6 bases). Germline V gives CDR1 MGHRA, CDR2 YSYEKL. Trimming stripped 1 base from V and 0 bases from J, with 16 bases between. This CDR3 has 17 amino acids. CDR3 in amino acids: CASSQVSAVRGSYEQYF. The DNA of the CDR3 is TGCGCCAGCAGCCAAGTCTCCGCAGTCAGGGGCTCCTACGAGCAGTACTTC.

This sequence joins TRBV13 and TRBJ2-7; 11 nucleotides align to TRBD2. CDR1 and CDR2 (germline): PRHDT, FYEKMQ (reference sequence). V lost 6 bases, J lost 4 bases, and 8 bases stayed unmatched. The CDR3 totals 15 residues. The CDR3: CASSPIGTSGYEQYF. The CDR3, as DNA: TGTGCCAGCAGTCCGATAGGGACTAGCGGATACGAGCAGTACTTC.

This clone was observed once. The sample carries other DNA sequences with the same CDR3. The chain carries TRBV7-6 and TRBJ2-2; D is unresolved. The germline CDR1 and CDR2 sequences are SGHVS and FNYEAQ. The V end was cut by 2 bases, the J end by 2 bases, with 3 bases between. This CDR3 has 13 residues. CDR3 sequence (DNA): TGTGCCAGCAGCTTATTTAACACCGGGGAGCTGTTTTTT. Its protein product is CASSLFNTGELFF.

V and J are TRBV11-3 and TRBJ2-3; D unresolved. Per germline, CDR1 SGHNT and CDR2 YENEEA. V was trimmed by 5 bases and J by 5 bases, leaving 11 bases between them. The CDR3 consists of 13 residues. The DNA of the CDR3 is TGTGCCAGCAGCCCGTCCGTGGGAGATACGCAGTATTTT. It encodes CASSPSVGDTQYF.

This chain joins TRBV5-6 and TRBJ1-1; the D is unclear. CDR1 SGHDT and CDR2 YYEEEE come from the germline V gene. V lost 4 bases and J 2 bases, leaving 9 bases between the germline ends. This CDR3 comprises 13 residues. This chain's CDR3 is CASSIGPNTEAFF. CDR3 nucleotides: TGTGCCAGCAGCATTGGCCCAAACACTGAAGCTTTCTTT.

The chain joins TRBV4-1 to TRBJ2-1; D is ambiguous. Germline V gene sequence: CDR1 MGHRA, CDR2 YSYEKL. The V gene lost 5 bases and the J gene lost 5 bases, with 4 bases spanning the gap. This CDR3 region has 11 residues. CDR3 amino acids: CASSANNEQFF. The DNA of the CDR3 is TGCGCCAGCAGCGCAAACAATGAGCAGTTCTTC.

As concerns this clone: In the same sample, other DNA sequences code for this CDR3. V is TRBV2 and J is TRBJ2-7; 8 bases line up with TRBD1. V shed 5 bases, J shed 2 bases, and the junction held 5 bases outside the gene matches. The CDR3 is 14 amino acids. Germline loops: CDR1 SNHLY, CDR2 FYNNEI. The CDR3, as DNA: TGTGCCAGCAGTCCCGGACAGGGTACCTACGAGCAGTACTTC. Protein: CASSPGQGTYEQYF.

V usage is TRBV11-2 and J usage is TRBJ2-3, with no clear D. This CDR3 has 14 residues. The germline V and J ends were trimmed by 1 base and 1 base, with 6 bases remaining between them. In germline, CDR1 is SGHAT, CDR2 FQNNGV. CDR3 in amino acids: CASSLAAGTDTQYF. CDR3 nucleotides: TGTGCCAGCAGCTTAGCGGCGGGCACAGATACGCAGTATTTT.

This chain joins TRBV28 and TRBJ1-1; D is possibly TRBD1 (5 bases). The CDR3 loop spans 13 amino acids. Trimming took 3 bases from V and 10 from J, leaving 15 bases between them. The V gene's germline CDR1 is MDHEN and CDR2 SYDVKM. The CDR3: CASSLVRTSGAFF. In nucleotides, the CDR3 is TGTGCCAGCAGTTTGGTCAGGACAAGTGGAGCTTTCTTT. The variable domain in full, completed from reference TRBV28 and TRBJ1-1, reads DVKVTQSSRYLVKRTGEKVFLECVQDMDHENMFWYRQDPGLGLRLIYFSYDVKMKEKGDIPEGYSVSREKKERFSLILESASTNQTSMYLCASSLVRTSGAFFGQGTRLTVV.

The chain links TRBV7-8 to TRBJ2-2; D perhaps matches TRBD1 (6 bases). CDR3 length: 16 amino acids. Germline values: CDR1 SGHVS, CDR2 FQNEAQ. V was clipped by 2 bases and J by 9 bases, with 19 bases between them. The CDR3 nucleotides read TGTGCCAGCAGCTTATCGCAGGGGACCCTACGTCGGGAGCTGTTTTTT. This translates into CASSLSQGTLRRELFF.

The V call is TRBV6-1, the J call TRBJ2-1; no clear D gene. The CDR3 extends over 12 amino acids. CDR1 and CDR2 (germline): MNHNS, SASEGT. V was cut by 5 bases and J by 8 bases, with 10 bases left in between. CDR3 coding DNA: TGTGCCAGCAGTCAAACCCTGTATGAGCAGTTCTTC. Protein: CASSQTLYEQFF.

The genes are TRBV29-1 and TRBJ2-1; 7 bases fit TRBD1. Germline CDR1 SQVTM, CDR2 ANQGSEA. V trimming: 4 bases; J trimming: 4 bases; junction bases outside the gene matches: 7. This CDR3 contains 14 residues. The CDR3 reads CSVGEGTAYNEQFF. For the CDR3, the DNA is TGCAGCGTTGGGGAAGGGACAGCATACAATGAGCAGTTCTTC.

The table lists this clone with a few counts. The chain joins TRBV19 to TRBJ2-5; TRBD2 might be the D (7 bases). V lost 1 base and J lost 4, with 10 bases in between. Germline-derived CDR1 and CDR2 are LNHDA and SQIVND (reference sequence). The CDR3 runs 14 residues. The DNA of the CDR3 is TGTGCCAGTAGTATAGTGGGGGGGCCAGAGACCCAGTACTTC. Protein: CASSIVGGPETQYF.

This sequence joins TRBV5-1 and TRBJ2-5, with 11 bases matching TRBD1. The CDR3 contains 17 residues. Germline V gene data show CDR1 as SGHRS and CDR2 as YFSETQ. Trimming took 4 bases from V and 3 from J; bases not matched to a gene: 11. CDR3: CASSLYWGQGGKETQYF. CDR3 DNA: TGCGCCAGCAGCCTCTATTGGGGACAGGGGGGGAAAGAGACCCAGTACTTC.

The V gene is TRBV9, the J gene TRBJ2-2; 9 positions match TRBD1. The V and J ends lost 3 bases and 6 bases, in that order; junction bases with no gene match: 9. Germline V lookup: CDR1 SGDLS, CDR2 YYNGEE. This CDR3 is 16 amino acids long. Here the CDR3 reads CASSGLQGAQPGELFF. The DNA for the CDR3 is TGTGCCAGCAGCGGATTACAGGGGGCCCAGCCCGGGGAGCTGTTTTTT. Together with reference TRBV9 and TRBJ2-2, the CDR3 gives the full variable domain: DSGVTQTPKHLITATGQRVTLRCSPRSGDLSVYWYQQSLDQGLQFLIQYYNGEERAKGNILERFSAQQFPDLHSELNLSSLELGDSALYFCASSGLQGAQPGELFFGEGSRLTVL.

The chain employs TRBV9 and TRBJ1-1; 8 positions agree with TRBD1. The germline V gene encodes CDR1 SGDLS and CDR2 YYNGEE. This CDR3 has 14 residues. J lost 0 bases, V lost 4 bases, and 2 bases had no gene match. DNA of the CDR3: TGTGCCAGCAGCACGGACAGGGTGAACACTGAAGCTTTCTTT. This gives the protein CASSTDRVNTEAFF.

V is TRBV28 and J is TRBJ1-2, with 8 positions matching TRBD1. V lost 7 bases and J lost 8; bases outside the gene matches: 6. The CDR3 totals 12 residues. Germline CDR1 reads MDHEN; CDR2 reads SYDVKM. CDR3 protein: CASTQGARGYTF. The CDR3 DNA sequence: TGTGCCAGCACGCAGGGGGCACGAGGCTACACCTTC.

This clone was seen a single time. The chain recombines TRBV6-5 with TRBJ1-1; no reliable D call. CDR1 and CDR2 from the germline V gene are MNHEY and SVGAGI. The CDR3 is made up of 15 amino acids. V dropped 0 bases and J dropped 5 bases, with 13 bases sitting between them. CDR3 loop: CASSYSIWGETEAFF. DNA for the CDR3: TGTGCCAGCAGTTACTCGATATGGGGTGAAACTGAAGCTTTCTTT.

The chain uses TRBV5-8 and TRBJ2-2, with D possibly being TRBD1 (6 bases). Germline CDR1 reads SGHTS; CDR2 reads YDEGEE. The CDR3 extends over 16 amino acids. V shed 0 bases and J shed 0 bases, with 9 bases lying between them. The CDR3 sequence: CASSLDQGPNTGELFF. CDR3 in DNA: TGTGCCAGCAGCTTGGACCAGGGGCCGAACACCGGGGAGCTGTTTTTT.